This TCR beta chain was recovered during a study of PD-L1 blockade in urothelial cancer. Study-level background: Typically, measured as a median, blood samples had 110,000 to 150,000 T cells.

TCRdb's table, derived via immunoSEQ multiplex PCR, lists solely in-frame clones and lacks some. Among about 48,000 clones, roughly 80% were seen once, and the ten largest hold just over 8.5%. Time point denoted: peripheral blood 6 weeks after treatment start. CDR1 and CDR2 from the germline V gene are SGHAT and FQNNGV. The germline V and J ends were trimmed by 0 bases and 6 bases, with 8 bases remaining between them. The CDR3 is made up of 13 amino acids. The material sequenced was PBMCs, taken around atezolizumab (anti-PD-L1) treatment. The sequence derives from a man between 65 and 80 years old with urothelial cancer. The chain is built from TRBV11-2 and TRBJ1-1; tentative D call: TRBD1 (5 bases). CDR3 sequence (DNA): TGTGCCAGCAGCTTAGAACGGGGGTCTGAAGCTTTCTTT. Translated: CASSLERGSEAFF.